This T cell receptor (beta chain) was documented in a study of cytotoxic CD8 clonotypes in ibrutinib-treated CLL. Whole-study context: Patient counts were about a dozen relapsed/refractory, 15 treatment-naive and 17 to 18 IGHV unmutated.

Sequencing used immunoSEQ multiplex PCR; TCRdb keeps in-frame clones, though not all of them. The sample consists of 190,000 or so clones, over 60% of them appearing once. The CDR3 covers 15 residues. CDR1 MNHEY and CDR2 SVGAGI come from the germline V gene. Trimming took 2 bases from V and 7 from J; bases not matched to a gene: 9. The TCR originated in a human donor with chronic lymphocytic leukemia. This sample comprised PBMCs, obtained after 24 months of ibrutinib treatment. The V and J genes are TRBV6-5 and TRBJ2-3, with 7 bases identical to TRBD2. The CDR3 DNA reads TGTGCCAGCAGTTACCTAGGCGGGAGCTCACATACGCAGTATTTT. Its protein is CASSYLGGSSHTQYF.